This entry lists 17 T cell receptor beta chains sequenced from one sample in a study of blood T cell repertoires in COVID-19. The data were produced by immunoSEQ multiplex PCR, yet TCRdb's version contains in-frame clones alone and is incomplete. The repertoire holds 84,000 or so clones, with approximately 86% as singletons. Material for sequencing was peripheral blood. These receptors all come from a man aged 65-85 years with acute or convalescent COVID-19.

This clone was picked up one time. V is TRBV19 and J is TRBJ1-5; TRBD1 aligns across 9 bases. Germline values: CDR1 LNHDA, CDR2 SQIVND (reference sequence). Unmatched junction bases numbered 12, after V lost 6 bases and J lost 3 bases. The CDR3 contains 17 residues. The CDR3, as DNA: TGTGCCAGTAGCCGCCTCGGGGACAGGGAACCCAATCAGCCCCAGCATTTT. This translates into CASSRLGDREPNQPQHF.

J is TRBJ1-6 and V is TRBV5-4; D unresolved. V was pared by 1 base and J by 13 bases, with 15 bases between. Germline V gene sequence: CDR1 SGHNT, CDR2 YYREEE (reference sequence). The CDR3 sequence is 14 residues long. The CDR3 loop is CASSLNSEGSPLHF. CDR3 nucleotides: TGTGCCAGCAGCTTGAACTCTGAAGGGAGCCCCCTCCACTTT.

The rearrangement uses TRBV6-4 and TRBJ2-7; the D gene is possibly TRBD1 (6 bases). V lost 5 bases and J 7 bases, leaving 18 bases between the germline ends. CDR1 is MRHNA, CDR2 SNTAGT, per germline. The CDR3 loop spans 14 amino acids. In DNA form, the CDR3 reads TGTGCCAGCAGTCTGGGACACCGGGCAGTTGAGCAGTACTTC. Translation gives CASSLGHRAVEQYF.

The chain has TRBV6-5 and TRBJ1-2, with D hard to call. The V and J ends lost 10 bases and 6 bases respectively, with 18 bases between them. The CDR3 spans 13 residues. Germline values: CDR1 MNHEY, CDR2 SVGAGI. The CDR3 coding sequence is TGTGCCACGCGGAAAATTTCGGCGGATGGCTACACCTTC. Translated, it gives CATRKISADGYTF.

The J gene is TRBJ2-1, the V gene TRBV5-4; 11 bases fit TRBD2. This CDR3 spans 16 amino acids. Trimming removed 4 bases from V and 2 bases from J; junction bases left unmatched: 5. Looked up from germline, CDR1 is SGHNT and CDR2 is YYREEE (reference sequence). This chain's CDR3 is CASSNELAGAYNEQFF. The CDR3 nucleotides are TGTGCCAGCAGCAACGAACTAGCGGGAGCCTACAATGAGCAGTTCTTC.

The rearrangement links TRBV5-1 to TRBJ2-2, with 8 positions matching TRBD1. This CDR3 contains 16 residues. J gave up 4 bases and V 6 bases, and 11 bases lay outside the gene matches. Germline CDR1 is SGHRS and CDR2 is YFSETQ. Written as DNA, the CDR3 is TGCGCCAGCAATCGGACTCCGGGACAGGTCACCGGGGAGCTGTTTTTT. Its protein product is CASNRTPGQVTGELFF.

The chain recombines TRBV3-1 (or the pseudogene TRBV3-2) with TRBJ2-7, with 9 nucleotides matching TRBD2. V lost 6 bases and J lost 9; bases outside the gene matches: 12. This CDR3 comprises 14 residues. Germline V gives CDR1 LGHDT, CDR2 YNNKEL (reference sequence). The CDR3 nucleotides read TGTGCCAGCAGTTATGGGGTTAGCGGGAGACCGCAGTACTTC. It translates to CASSYGVSGRPQYF.

This chain joins TRBV11-2 and TRBJ2-7, with 11 bases that match TRBD1. Germline-derived CDR1 and CDR2 are SGHAT and FQNNGV. With V trimmed by 8 bases and J by 2 bases, 5 bases remained unmatched. The CDR3 has 14 residues. This CDR3 reads CASSGQGGPYEQYF. The DNA for the CDR3 is TGTGCCAGCTCGGGACAGGGGGGTCCCTACGAGCAGTACTTC.

This clone came up once. The chain couples TRBV14 to TRBJ2-1, with a weak D call TRBD2 (6 bases). The CDR3 loop spans 14 amino acids. Trimming pared 9 bases from V and 9 bases from J, leaving 21 bases between. The V gene's germline CDR1 is SGHDN and CDR2 FVKESK. In DNA form, the CDR3 reads TGTGCCAGTACCCGGGACTTCACCTCCCCTGAGCAGTTCTTC. It codes for CASTRDFTSPEQFF. The complete variable domain, with remaining parts taken from reference TRBV14 and TRBJ2-1, reads EAGVTQFPSHSVIEKGQTVTLRCDPISGHDNLYWYRRVMGKEIKFLLHFVKESKQDESGMPNNRFLAERTGGTYSTLKVQPAELEDSGVYFCASTRDFTSPEQFFGPGTRLTVL.

The chain joins TRBV5-1 to TRBJ1-6; D gene unclear. Trimming removed 8 bases at V and 4 bases at J, with 10 bases between. The CDR3 extends over 13 amino acids. Germline-derived CDR1 and CDR2 are SGHRS and YFSETQ. The CDR3 DNA sequence: TGCGCCAGTAAGCATGATTATAATTCACCCCTCCACTTT. This translates into CASKHDYNSPLHF.

The rearrangement joins TRBV12-3 or TRBV12-4 to TRBJ2-7, with a possible D match to TRBD2 (5 bases). V was pared by 5 bases and J by 5 bases, with 10 bases between. This CDR3 contains 12 residues. The CDR3: CASSRVEDEQYF. The CDR3 nucleotides read TGTGCCAGCAGTAGGGTGGAGGACGAGCAGTACTTC.

In nucleotides, the CDR3 is TGTGCCAGCAGGCAAAGGACAGGGCGACCGGGACTAGCGGGGGGCTACTCCTACGAGCAGTACTTC. Residues: CASRQRTGRPGLAGGYSYEQYF. The chain recombines TRBV13 with TRBJ2-7; 15 nucleotides match TRBD2. Trimming cost V 6 bases and J 0 bases; bases outside gene matches: 21. This CDR3 spans 22 amino acids. Germline CDR1 PRHDT, CDR2 FYEKMQ (reference sequence).

The chain joins TRBV6-2 or TRBV6-3 to TRBJ2-2, with D possibly TRBD2 on 6 matching bases. The CDR3 totals 17 residues. V was clipped by 5 bases and J by 5 bases, with 21 bases between them. Germline V gene lookup returns CDR1 MNHEY and CDR2 SVGEGT. CDR3 sequence (DNA): TGTGCCAGCAGTGCCGGGAGCGGCTTTGGTTTGACCGGGGAGCTGTTTTTT. Encoded protein: CASSAGSGFGLTGELFF.

The chain carries TRBV10-2 and TRBJ2-5; D is possibly TRBD2 (6 bases). Trimming stripped 5 bases from V and 2 bases from J, with 9 bases between. This CDR3 is 13 amino acids long. From germline, CDR1 is WSHSY and CDR2 SAAADI. In nucleotides, the CDR3 is TGCGCCAGCAGTCAGGGACTTCAAGAGACCCAGTACTTC. Translating it yields CASSQGLQETQYF.

In this sample, this clone turned up a few times. The V gene is TRBV10-3, the J gene TRBJ1-5; 8 nucleotides match TRBD1. The CDR3 is 14 residues long. CDR1 is ENHRY and CDR2 is SYGVKD in the germline V gene. V shed 4 bases and J 6 bases; nucleotides not matched to a gene: 5. The CDR3 loop is CAISGGQVGQPQHF. The DNA for the CDR3 is TGTGCCATCAGTGGGGGACAGGTGGGTCAGCCCCAGCATTTT.

The chain employs TRBV27 and TRBJ2-1; TRBD1 matches 7 bases. V was pared by 2 bases and J by 8 bases, with 9 bases of the junction left unmatched. The CDR3 runs to 15 residues. Per germline, CDR1 MNHEY and CDR2 SMNVEV (reference sequence). Here the CDR3 DNA reads TGTGCCAGCAGTTTACCTCGACAGGGCAGGTATGAGCAGTTCTTC. Translated: CASSLPRQGRYEQFF.

The CDR3 DNA sequence: TGTGCCAGCAGCCAGAGGACAGGGAGCGAAAGCACAGATACGCAGTATTTT. Protein sequence: CASSQRTGSESTDTQYF. The gene calls are TRBV7-6 and TRBJ2-3, with 8 positions matching TRBD1. The V gene end was trimmed by 5 bases and the J gene end by 0 bases; junction bases not matched to a gene: 10. Germline V gene lookup returns CDR1 SGHVS and CDR2 FNYEAQ. CDR3 length equals 17 residues.